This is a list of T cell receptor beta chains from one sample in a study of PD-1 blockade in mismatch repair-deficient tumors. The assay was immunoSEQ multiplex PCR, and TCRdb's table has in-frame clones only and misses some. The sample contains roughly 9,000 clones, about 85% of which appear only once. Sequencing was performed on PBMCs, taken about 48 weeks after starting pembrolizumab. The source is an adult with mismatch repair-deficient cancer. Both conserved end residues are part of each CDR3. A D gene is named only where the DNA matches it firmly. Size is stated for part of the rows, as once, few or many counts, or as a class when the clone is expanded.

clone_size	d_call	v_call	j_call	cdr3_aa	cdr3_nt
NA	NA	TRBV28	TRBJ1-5	CASSLLQGYGNQPQHF	TGTGCCAGCAGTTTATTACAGGGATATGGCAATCAGCCCCAGCATTTT
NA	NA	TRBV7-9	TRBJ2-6	CASSSGDRFYTSGANVLTF	TGTGCCAGCAGCTCGGGGGACAGATTCTATACCTCTGGGGCCAACGTCCTGACTTTC
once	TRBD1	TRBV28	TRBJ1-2	CATPLRDSYGYTF	TGTGCCACCCCCCTCCGGGACAGCTATGGCTACACCTTC
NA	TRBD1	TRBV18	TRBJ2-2	CASSPPGQGITGELFF	TGTGCCAGCTCACCACCGGGACAGGGCATCACCGGGGAGCTGTTTTTT
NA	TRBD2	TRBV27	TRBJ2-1	CASSLGEGLNNEQFF	TGTGCCAGCAGTTTAGGGGAGGGCCTTAACAATGAGCAGTTCTTC
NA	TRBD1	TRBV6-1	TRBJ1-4	CASRGDSATNEKLFF	TGTGCCAGCAGAGGGGACAGTGCAACTAATGAAAAACTGTTTTTT
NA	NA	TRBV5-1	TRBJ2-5	CASTLGPGEETQYF	TGCGCCAGCACCCTTGGCCCAGGGGAGGAGACCCAGTACTTC
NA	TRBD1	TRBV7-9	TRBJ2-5	CATTGGQETQYF	TGTGCCACGACAGGGGGCCAAGAGACCCAGTACTTC
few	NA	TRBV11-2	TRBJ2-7	CASSFEDRTHYEQYF	TGTGCCAGCAGCTTCGAGGACAGAACCCACTACGAGCAGTACTTC
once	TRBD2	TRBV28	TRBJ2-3	CASSRTSGSTDTQYF	TGTGCCAGCAGTAGGACTAGCGGGAGCACAGATACGCAGTATTTT
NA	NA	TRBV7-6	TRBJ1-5	CASSFGRDYSNQPQHF	TGTGCCAGCAGCTTCGGGAGAGATTATAGCAATCAGCCCCAGCATTTT
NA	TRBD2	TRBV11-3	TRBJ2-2	CASSLVAGGPVGELFF	TGTGCCAGCAGCTTAGTAGCGGGAGGGCCGGTCGGGGAGCTGTTTTTT
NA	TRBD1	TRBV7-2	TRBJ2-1	CASSLDLSRGLSNEQFF	TGTGCCAGCAGCTTAGATCTATCAAGGGGGCTTAGTAATGAGCAGTTCTTC
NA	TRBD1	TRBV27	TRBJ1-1	CASSPGQGGNTEAFF	TGTGCCAGCAGTCCGGGACAGGGAGGGAACACTGAAGCTTTCTTT
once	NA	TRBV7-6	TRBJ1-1	CASSLRGQIEAFF	TGTGCCAGCAGCTTACGGGGTCAGATTGAAGCTTTCTTT
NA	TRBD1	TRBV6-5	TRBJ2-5	CASSYSNTGGETQYF	TGTGCCAGCAGTTACTCGAATACAGGGGGAGAGACCCAGTACTTC
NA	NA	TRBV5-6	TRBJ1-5	CASSRTYSNQPQHF	TGTGCCAGCAGTCGGACATATAGCAATCAGCCCCAGCATTTT
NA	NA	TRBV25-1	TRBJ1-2	CASNSAGVYGYTF	TGTGCCAGCAATTCCGCAGGGGTCTATGGCTACACCTTC
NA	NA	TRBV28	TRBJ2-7	CASSPERFYEQYF	TGTGCCAGCAGCCCTGAGAGGTTCTACGAGCAGTACTTC
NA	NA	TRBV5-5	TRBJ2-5	CASSLEGRGDQETQYF	TGTGCCAGCAGCCTGGAGGGCAGGGGGGACCAAGAGACCCAGTACTTC
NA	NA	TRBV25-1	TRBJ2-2	CASRTGGNTGELFF	TGTGCCAGCAGGACAGGTGGGAACACCGGGGAGCTGTTTTTT
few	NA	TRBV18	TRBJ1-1	CASSPSGSQATEAFF	TGTGCCAGCTCACCCTCCGGGTCACAGGCCACTGAAGCTTTCTTT
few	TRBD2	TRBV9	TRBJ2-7	CASSPGLAVLEQYF	TGTGCCAGCAGCCCGGGACTAGCGGTGCTCGAGCAGTACTTC
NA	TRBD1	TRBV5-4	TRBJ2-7	CASSRSGTGTYEQYF	TGTGCCAGCAGTCGATCCGGGACAGGGACCTACGAGCAGTACTTC
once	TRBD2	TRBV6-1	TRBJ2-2	CASSVREGNTGELFF	TGTGCCAGCAGTGTACGGGAGGGGAACACCGGGGAGCTGTTTTTT
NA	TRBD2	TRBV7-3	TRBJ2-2	CASSPPSGRSGELFF	TGTGCCAGCAGCCCACCAAGCGGGAGATCCGGGGAGCTGTTTTTT
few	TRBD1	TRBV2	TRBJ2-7	CASIAGQVNSYEQYF	TGTGCCAGCATCGCAGGACAGGTCAACTCCTACGAGCAGTACTTC
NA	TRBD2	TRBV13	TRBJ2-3	CASSSSGWSTDTQYF	TGTGCCAGCAGCTCTAGCGGGTGGAGCACAGATACGCAGTATTTT
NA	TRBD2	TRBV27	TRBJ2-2	CASNRLGRAGELFF	TGTGCCAGCAATAGGTTAGGGAGGGCCGGGGAGCTGTTTTTT
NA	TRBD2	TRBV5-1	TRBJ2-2	CASGPGTSGTPGELFF	TGCGCCAGTGGACCCGGGACTAGCGGGACTCCCGGGGAGCTGTTTTTT
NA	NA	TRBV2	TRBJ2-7	CASSKKVAGGTHEQYF	TGTGCCAGCAGTAAAAAAGTGGCAGGGGGGACCCACGAGCAGTACTTC
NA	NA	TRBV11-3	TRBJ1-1	CASSSDLLNTEAFF	TGTGCCAGCAGTTCTGACCTACTAAACACTGAAGCTTTCTTT
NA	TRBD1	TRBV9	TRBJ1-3	CASSKQTTGPTIYF	TGTGCCAGCAGCAAACAAACGACAGGGCCCACCATATATTTT
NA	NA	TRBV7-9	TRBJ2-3	CASSLVNTDTQYF	TGTGCCAGCAGCTTAGTAAACACAGATACGCAGTATTTT
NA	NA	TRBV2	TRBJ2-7	CASSDRGVVYEQYF	TGTGCCAGCAGTGACAGGGGGGTAGTTTACGAGCAGTACTTC
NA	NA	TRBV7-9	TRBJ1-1	CASSSSTGTNTEAFF	TGTGCCAGCAGCTCTTCAACAGGGACCAACACTGAAGCTTTCTTT
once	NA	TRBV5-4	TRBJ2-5	CASSLRAGGETQYF	TGTGCCAGCAGCTTGCGGGCAGGAGGAGAGACCCAGTACTTC
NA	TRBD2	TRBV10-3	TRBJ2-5	CAISDGGTSGQETQYF	TGTGCCATCAGTGACGGGGGGACTAGCGGGCAAGAGACCCAGTACTTC
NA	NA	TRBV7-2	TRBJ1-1	CASSTRHGNTEAFF	TGTGCCAGCAGCACCCGACACGGAAACACTGAAGCTTTCTTT
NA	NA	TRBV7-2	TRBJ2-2	CASSLQAYTGELFF	TGTGCCAGCAGCTTACAGGCCTACACCGGGGAGCTGTTTTTT
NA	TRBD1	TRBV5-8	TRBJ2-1	CASSTGGTGPLNEQFF	TGTGCCAGCAGCACGGGCGGGACAGGGCCCCTCAATGAGCAGTTCTTC
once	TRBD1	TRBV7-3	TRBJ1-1	CASSLAGQANTEAFF	TGTGCCAGCAGCTTAGCGGGACAGGCGAACACTGAAGCTTTCTTT
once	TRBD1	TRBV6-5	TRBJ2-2	CASSYGDSNTGELFF	TGTGCCAGCAGTTACGGGGACAGCAACACCGGGGAGCTGTTTTTT
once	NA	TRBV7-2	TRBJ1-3	CASSLKSAGGNTIYF	TGTGCCAGCAGCTTAAAGTCGGCGGGCGGAAACACCATATATTTT
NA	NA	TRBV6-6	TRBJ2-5	CASMGGETQYF	TGTGCCAGCATGGGCGGGGAGACCCAGTACTTC
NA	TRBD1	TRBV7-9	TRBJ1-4	CASSLLDRGANEKLFF	TGTGCCAGCAGCTTACTCGACAGGGGTGCTAATGAAAAACTGTTTTTT
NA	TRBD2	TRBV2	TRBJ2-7	CASSGLAQSSYEQYF	TGTGCCAGCAGCGGACTAGCACAAAGCTCCTACGAGCAGTACTTC
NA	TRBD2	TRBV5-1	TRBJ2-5	CASSLGLAEGVQYF	TGCGCCAGCAGCTTGGGACTAGCGGAAGGAGTCCAGTACTTC
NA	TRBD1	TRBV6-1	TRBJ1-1	CASSELGQGITEAFF	TGTGCCAGCAGTGAACTGGGACAGGGGATCACTGAAGCTTTCTTT
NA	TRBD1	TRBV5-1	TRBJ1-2	CASSIGPGQDLGYTF	TGCGCCAGCAGCATTGGTCCGGGACAGGATTTGGGCTACACCTTC
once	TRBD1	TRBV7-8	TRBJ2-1	CASSSGQGGPYNEQFF	TGTGCCAGCAGCTCCGGACAGGGGGGCCCCTACAATGAGCAGTTCTTC
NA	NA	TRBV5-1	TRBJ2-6	CASSRETSSSGANVLTF	TGCGCCAGCAGCAGGGAGACAAGTAGCTCTGGGGCCAACGTCCTGACTTTC
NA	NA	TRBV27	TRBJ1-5	CASSSPDSRNQPQHF	TGTGCCAGCAGTTCCCCTGACTCCCGCAATCAGCCCCAGCATTTT